The rows below give T cell receptor beta chains drawn from one sample of a study of blood T cell repertoires in COVID-19. Clones were read by immunoSEQ multiplex PCR, and TCRdb kept only the in-frame ones, dropping some. The top ten clones hold 2% to 3% of a sample with about 230,000 clones, roughly 83% of them seen once. The sequencing sample was made of peripheral blood. The receptors stem from a woman aged 70-85 years with active or convalescent COVID-19. Each CDR3 is given with its conserved first and last residue. Each record gives: D gene, V gene, J gene, clone size, CDR3 DNA, CDR3 protein. A D gene is named only where the DNA matches it firmly. Clone size appears in some rows only: once, few, many, or a class for an expanded clone.

D: NA
V: TRBV6-5
J: TRBJ1-5
size: NA
DNA: TGTGCCACCAAATCCCAGGAGGGTCATCAGCCCCAGCATTTT
CDR3: CATKSQEGHQPQHF

D: NA
V: TRBV5-1
J: TRBJ2-2
size: NA
DNA: TGCGCCAGCAACCGCCGGGGGGCGGAGAACACCGGGGAGCTGTTTTTT
CDR3: CASNRRGAENTGELFF

D: NA
V: TRBV9
J: TRBJ2-2
size: once
DNA: TGTGCCAGCAGCGCAGAACCTACGGGGGGCCGCACCGGGGAGCTGTTTTTT
CDR3: CASSAEPTGGRTGELFF

D: NA
V: TRBV7-8
J: TRBJ2-3
size: NA
DNA: TGTGCCAGCAGCTTCGAGTCCTTGGATACGCAGTATTTT
CDR3: CASSFESLDTQYF

D: NA
V: TRBV2
J: TRBJ2-1
size: NA
DNA: TGTGCCAGCAGTCTGGGGGGGCCTAGCTCCTACAATGAGCAGTTCTTC
CDR3: CASSLGGPSSYNEQFF

D: TRBD1
V: TRBV24-1
J: TRBJ1-3
size: NA
DNA: TGTGCCACCAGTGATCCTGACCGGGACAGCGTCTCTGGAAACACCATATATTTT
CDR3: CATSDPDRDSVSGNTIYF

D: TRBD1
V: TRBV3-1/TRBV3-2
J: TRBJ1-2
size: NA
DNA: TGTGCCAGCAGCCCCATGCTGGGACAGGGATTTGGCTACACCTTC
CDR3: CASSPMLGQGFGYTF

D: TRBD2
V: TRBV5-6
J: TRBJ2-1
size: NA
DNA: TGTGCCAGCAGCTTGAGCGGGACTAGTCGCAATGAGCAGTTCTTC
CDR3: CASSLSGTSRNEQFF

D: NA
V: TRBV4-1
J: TRBJ1-5
size: NA
DNA: TGCGCCAGCAGCCAACGGGACAATCAGCCCCAGCATTTT
CDR3: CASSQRDNQPQHF

D: NA
V: TRBV6-5
J: TRBJ1-6
size: NA
DNA: TGTGCCGCTGGGATGGGGGCGTATAATTCACCCCTCCACTTT
CDR3: CAAGMGAYNSPLHF

D: NA
V: TRBV11-2
J: TRBJ2-1
size: once
DNA: TGTGCCAGCCGAGAAGGAGTCTACAATGAGCAGTTCTTC
CDR3: CASREGVYNEQFF

D: NA
V: TRBV6-1
J: TRBJ1-2
size: few
DNA: TGTGCCAGCAGTGAAGGAACAGCCTACTATGGCTACACCTTC
CDR3: CASSEGTAYYGYTF

D: TRBD2
V: TRBV4-1
J: TRBJ2-1
size: NA
DNA: TGCGCCAGCAGCCAAGATCCGGCTAGCGGGCCAACCTACAATGAGCAGTTCTTC
CDR3: CASSQDPASGPTYNEQFF

D: NA
V: TRBV28
J: TRBJ1-2
size: NA
DNA: TGTGCCAGCAGTACACGGACAGAAACTTATGGCTACACCTTC
CDR3: CASSTRTETYGYTF

D: TRBD2
V: TRBV7-2
J: TRBJ2-3
size: NA
DNA: TGTGCCAGCAGCTTATCATGGTCTAGCGGTCTAAATACGCAGTATTTT
CDR3: CASSLSWSSGLNTQYF

D: TRBD2
V: TRBV30
J: TRBJ2-1
size: NA
DNA: TGTGCCTGTGGACTAGCGGGAGCGAGTGAGCAGTTCTTC
CDR3: CACGLAGASEQFF

D: TRBD2
V: TRBV5-1
J: TRBJ2-6
size: NA
DNA: TGCGCCAGCAGCGTAACTTCCACGGGAGGAAACACTTTC
CDR3: CASSVTSTGGNTF

D: NA
V: TRBV30
J: TRBJ2-5
size: NA
DNA: TGTGCCTGGAGTGTTGGCAACACCGAGACCCAGTACTTC
CDR3: CAWSVGNTETQYF

D: NA
V: TRBV5-5
J: TRBJ2-2
size: NA
DNA: TGTGCCAGCAACCTGCGGGCCTACACCGGGGAGCTGTTTTTT
CDR3: CASNLRAYTGELFF

D: TRBD2
V: TRBV10-3
J: TRBJ2-2
size: NA
DNA: TGTGCCATCAGAGGAGCCAATAGCGGGACGTACGGGGAGCTGTTTTTT
CDR3: CAIRGANSGTYGELFF

D: NA
V: TRBV5-1
J: TRBJ1-1
size: NA
DNA: TGCGCCAGCAGGTCCGGGACATCAGCTACAGCTTTCTTT
CDR3: CASRSGTSATAFF

D: TRBD2
V: TRBV27
J: TRBJ2-5
size: NA
DNA: TGTGCCAGCGGGGGACTAGCGGGAGGCCCCCAGGCCCAGTACTTC
CDR3: CASGGLAGGPQAQYF

D: NA
V: TRBV24-1
J: TRBJ1-5
size: NA
DNA: TGTGCCACCAGTGATTTGCAGGCAGATCAGCCCCAGCATTTT
CDR3: CATSDLQADQPQHF

D: NA
V: TRBV6-6
J: TRBJ2-3
size: once
DNA: TGTGCCAGCAGTTACGGGGGGGCTAGCACAGATACGCAGTATTTT
CDR3: CASSYGGASTDTQYF

D: NA
V: TRBV19
J: TRBJ1-3
size: NA
DNA: TGTGCCAGTAGTATAGACAGTTCCTCTGGAAACACCATATATTTT
CDR3: CASSIDSSSGNTIYF

D: NA
V: TRBV28
J: TRBJ2-3
size: NA
DNA: TGTGCCAGCAGTCCCGCAGATACGCAGTATTTT
CDR3: CASSPADTQYF

D: NA
V: TRBV3-1/TRBV3-2
J: TRBJ1-2
size: once
DNA: TGTGCCAGCAGCCGAACCGACAGGAGTTATGGCTACACCTTC
CDR3: CASSRTDRSYGYTF

D: NA
V: TRBV11-2
J: TRBJ1-2
size: NA
DNA: TGTGCCAGCAGCTTAGGTGCGGGTGGGATCTATGGCTACACCTTC
CDR3: CASSLGAGGIYGYTF

D: NA
V: TRBV10-3
J: TRBJ2-6
size: NA
DNA: TGTGCCATCAGCCGGGAAGGTGGCGCTGGGGCCAACGTCCTGACTTTC
CDR3: CAISREGGAGANVLTF

D: TRBD1
V: TRBV3-1/TRBV3-2
J: TRBJ1-2
size: NA
DNA: TGTGCCAGTCGGGACAGGGGATCCCATGGCTACACCTTC
CDR3: CASRDRGSHGYTF

D: NA
V: TRBV2
J: TRBJ2-1
size: NA
DNA: TGTGCCAGCAGTAGGGGCTACAATGAGCAGTTCTTC
CDR3: CASSRGYNEQFF

D: NA
V: TRBV7-3
J: TRBJ2-5
size: NA
DNA: TGTGCCAGCAGCTTAGGGCAGCAAGAGACCCAGTACTTC
CDR3: CASSLGQQETQYF

D: TRBD1
V: TRBV10-3
J: TRBJ1-2
size: NA
DNA: TGTGCCATCAGTGCAACAGGGGCCTGGGCTAACTATGGCTACACCTTC
CDR3: CAISATGAWANYGYTF

D: TRBD2
V: TRBV7-9
J: TRBJ2-3
size: NA
DNA: TGTGCCAGCAGCGGACTAGCGGGGGGTCCAGATACGCAGTATTTT
CDR3: CASSGLAGGPDTQYF

D: NA
V: TRBV30
J: TRBJ2-7
size: NA
DNA: TGTGCCTGGAGTGTTAGCGGATACGAGCAGTACTTC
CDR3: CAWSVSGYEQYF

D: TRBD1
V: TRBV7-2
J: TRBJ2-1
size: NA
DNA: TGTGCCAGCAGCTCCGGGACAGGTGGTTACAATGAGCAGTTCTTC
CDR3: CASSSGTGGYNEQFF

D: TRBD2
V: TRBV6-1
J: TRBJ2-7
size: many
DNA: TGTGCCAGCAGTGAAACCCGAGGACTAGCGGACGAGCAGTACTTC
CDR3: CASSETRGLADEQYF

D: NA
V: TRBV20-1
J: TRBJ2-1
size: NA
DNA: TGCAGTGCTCGTCTCTACAATGAGCAGTTCTTC
CDR3: CSARLYNEQFF

D: NA
V: TRBV3-1/TRBV3-2
J: TRBJ2-1
size: NA
DNA: TGTGCCAGCAGCCAAACCCCACAAGTTTCCAATGAGCAGTTCTTC
CDR3: CASSQTPQVSNEQFF

D: NA
V: TRBV7-8
J: TRBJ2-5
size: NA
DNA: TGTGCCTCCCATGAGGTTCAAGAGACCCAGTACTTC
CDR3: CASHEVQETQYF

D: NA
V: TRBV3-1/TRBV3-2
J: TRBJ1-5
size: NA
DNA: TGTGCCAGCAGCCCTCGGCGAGCGGATCAGCCCCAGCATTTT
CDR3: CASSPRRADQPQHF

D: TRBD1
V: TRBV7-8
J: TRBJ1-5
size: once
DNA: TGTGCCAGCAGCCGGACAGGGAATAGCAATCAGCCCCAGCATTTT
CDR3: CASSRTGNSNQPQHF

D: TRBD1
V: TRBV3-1/TRBV3-2
J: TRBJ1-6
size: NA
DNA: TGTGCCAGCAGCCACCTAACTTCCGGGACAGGGGGACTCCACTTT
CDR3: CASSHLTSGTGGLHF

D: NA
V: TRBV5-3
J: TRBJ2-7
size: NA
DNA: TGTGCCAGAAGCCCAGACAGCCCCTACGAGCAGTACTTC
CDR3: CARSPDSPYEQYF

D: TRBD1
V: TRBV7-2
J: TRBJ2-7
size: NA
DNA: TGTGCCAGCAGCTTTGAGGGGGCGCGGGCCTACGAGCAGTACTTC
CDR3: CASSFEGARAYEQYF

D: NA
V: TRBV5-8
J: TRBJ2-2
size: once
DNA: TGTGCCCGGCGAGGCTCCACCGGGGAGCTGTTTTTT
CDR3: CARRGSTGELFF

D: TRBD2
V: TRBV27
J: TRBJ2-5
size: NA
DNA: TGTGCCAGCAGCCCCGGGAGGACTAGCGGCCAAGAGACCCAGTACTTC
CDR3: CASSPGRTSGQETQYF

D: NA
V: TRBV4-2
J: TRBJ1-6
size: NA
DNA: TGTGCCAGCAGCCAAGTCCCAAGCCAGGGAGGAAATTCACCCCTCCACTTT
CDR3: CASSQVPSQGGNSPLHF

D: NA
V: TRBV7-2
J: TRBJ1-2
size: NA
DNA: TGTGCCAGCAGCTTAGATAGGGGTGACTATGGCTACACCTTC
CDR3: CASSLDRGDYGYTF

D: TRBD2
V: TRBV7-6
J: TRBJ2-6
size: NA
DNA: TGTGCCAGCAGCGTGTCGCCTTCGGGGGGGGCCAACGTCGTGACTTTC
CDR3: CASSVSPSGGANVVTF

D: NA
V: TRBV5-8
J: TRBJ1-2
size: NA
DNA: TGTGCCAGCAGCCGCGACAGGAACTATGGCTACACCTTC
CDR3: CASSRDRNYGYTF

D: NA
V: TRBV6-5
J: TRBJ1-1
size: NA
DNA: TGTGCCAGCAGCCAACAGGGTGGGTACACTGAAGCTTTCTTT
CDR3: CASSQQGGYTEAFF

D: TRBD1
V: TRBV19
J: TRBJ2-5
size: few
DNA: TGTGCCAGTAGTACAACAGGGGCAGAGACCCAGTACTTC
CDR3: CASSTTGAETQYF